Presented here are 25 T cell receptor beta chains from one specimen sequenced in a study of blood T cell repertoires in COVID-19. Data came from immunoSEQ multiplex PCR; TCRdb stores just in-frame clones and leaves some out. The repertoire consists of about 150,000 clones, with roughly 85% occurring once and the leading ten covering about 10%. The sequencing input was peripheral blood. These receptors originate from a woman older than 75 with active or convalescent COVID-19.

This clone was observed once. The chain recombines TRBV5-4 with TRBJ1-1; no definite D call. The V gene's germline CDR1 is SGHNT and CDR2 YYREEE (reference sequence). The germline V and J ends were trimmed by 3 bases and 1 base, with 7 bases remaining between them. The CDR3 consists of 13 residues. CDR3: CASSSERNTEAFF. CDR3 sequence (DNA): TGTGCCAGCAGCTCCGAGAGGAACACTGAAGCTTTCTTT.

The chain combines TRBV28 with TRBJ1-5; tentative D call: TRBD1 (6 bases). CDR1 is MDHEN and CDR2 is SYDVKM in the germline V gene. Trimming removed 8 bases from V and 6 bases from J, with 17 bases in between. This CDR3 has 14 residues. This CDR3 reads CASVDRRVGQPQHF. CDR3 sequence (DNA): TGTGCCAGCGTAGACAGGCGGGTTGGTCAGCCCCAGCATTTT. The variable domain in full, completed from reference TRBV28 and TRBJ1-5, reads DVKVTQSSRYLVKRTGEKVFLECVQDMDHENMFWYRQDPGLGLRLIYFSYDVKMKEKGDIPEGYSVSREKKERFSLILESASTNQTSMYLCASVDRRVGQPQHFGDGTRLSIL.

The rearrangement links TRBV12-3 or TRBV12-4 to TRBJ1-1, with TRBD1 matching 9 bases. The CDR3 covers 11 residues. V lost 6 bases to trimming and J lost 10 bases; unmatched junction nucleotides: 3. CDR3 nucleotide sequence: TGTGCCAGCAGACTGGACAGGGGAGCTTTCTTT. Protein product: CASRLDRGAFF.

The genes are TRBV2 and TRBJ2-1; D is unclear. The CDR3 runs 13 residues. The germline V and J ends were trimmed by 8 bases and 8 bases, with 16 bases remaining between them. In germline, CDR1 is SNHLY, CDR2 FYNNEI. The CDR3 region is CASSAESVDEQFF. CDR3 DNA: TGTGCCAGCTCGGCCGAAAGCGTGGATGAGCAGTTCTTC.

This chain links TRBV21-1 with TRBJ2-4; TRBD2 reflects the table's D call only, with no check against the DNA. TRBV21-1 represents a pseudogene. The CDR3 consists of 17 residues. The CDR3 spells CASSVDGLARAKNIQYF. The CDR3 DNA sequence: TGTGCCAGCAGCGTTGACGGACTAGCGCGAGCCAAAAACATTCAGTACTTC.

This clone turned up a few times. The gene calls are TRBV18 and TRBJ1-1; tentatively, D is TRBD1 (6 bases). The germline V and J ends were trimmed by 0 bases and 0 bases, with 11 bases remaining between them. The CDR3 loop spans 16 amino acids. The germline V gene encodes CDR1 KGHSH and CDR2 LQKENI. The DNA for the CDR3 is TGTGCCAGCTCACCACCGGGGGGGGGCATGAACACTGAAGCTTTCTTT. This codes for CASSPPGGGMNTEAFF.

This clone was seen a handful of times. V and J are TRBV5-4 and TRBJ2-7; D not certain. Trimming took 1 base from V and 3 from J, leaving 11 bases between them. Germline assignment: CDR1 SGHNT and CDR2 YYREEE (reference sequence). This CDR3 region has 14 residues. CDR3 DNA: TGTGCCAGCAGCTTGCCCCCACCGAGCTACGAGCAGTACTTC. The encoded protein is CASSLPPPSYEQYF.

This chain links TRBV7-9 with TRBJ2-3; D is unclear. Germline V gene data show CDR1 as SEHNR and CDR2 as FQNEAQ (reference sequence). This CDR3 spans 14 amino acids. The V and J ends lost 0 bases and 1 base respectively, with 5 bases between them. The CDR3 sequence: CASSLAARTDTQYF. The CDR3 DNA reads as TGTGCCAGCAGCTTAGCGGCCCGCACAGATACGCAGTATTTT. The full variable domain, its missing parts supplied by reference TRBV7-9 and TRBJ2-3, is DTGVSQNPRHKITKRGQNVTFRCDPISEHNRLYWYRQTLGQGPEFLTYFQNEAQLEKSRLLSDRFSAERPKGSFSTLEIQRTEQGDSAMYLCASSLAARTDTQYFGPGTRLTVL.

V is TRBV6-5 and J is TRBJ1-1, with 7 bases fitting TRBD1. The V gene's germline CDR1 is MNHEY and CDR2 SVGAGI. The CDR3 totals 15 residues. J lost 4 bases, V lost 7 bases, and 12 bases had no gene match. For the CDR3, the DNA is TGTGCCAGCACCAACCCCAGGGGGTCGGGCACTGAAGCTTTCTTT. Encoded protein: CASTNPRGSGTEAFF.

Comment on this clone: The junction departs from the called germline gene at one end, perhaps through a read error. The V gene is TRBV9, the J gene TRBJ2-2; TRBD2 matches 8 bases. The CDR3 spans 16 residues. Per the germline V gene, CDR1 is SGDLS and CDR2 is YYNGEE. The CDR3 sequence: CARSVASGGATGELFF. For the CDR3, the DNA is TGTGCCCGCAGCGTAGCTTCGGGGGGGGCTACCGGGGAGCTGTTTTTT.

This clone was counted between two and nine times. The rearrangement links TRBV5-6 to TRBJ2-4; no reliable D call. This CDR3 has 19 amino acids. In germline, CDR1 is SGHDT, CDR2 YYEEEE. Trimming took off 2 bases at V and 0 bases at J, with 21 bases between the two ends. The CDR3 sequence is CASSFLYASSELAKNIQYF. In DNA, the CDR3 is TGTGCCAGCAGCTTTTTATATGCTTCGAGCGAACTAGCCAAAAACATTCAGTACTTC.

The chain joins TRBV7-3 to TRBJ1-6; perhaps TRBD1 as D (5 bases). This CDR3 is built from 15 residues. Germline V gene data show CDR1 as SGHTA and CDR2 as FQGTGA. The V end was cut by 2 bases, the J end by 6 bases, with 11 bases between. The CDR3 bases are TGTGCCAGCAGCTTACTAGGAGGGACTAATTCACCCCTCCACTTT. Translated: CASSLLGGTNSPLHF.

On this clone: A read error may produce the germline difference seen at one junction end. The V call is TRBV7-7, the J call TRBJ2-1; TRBD2 aligns across 10 bases. The CDR3 contains 16 residues. The germline CDR1 and CDR2 sequences are SSHAT and FNYEAQ (reference sequence). The CDR3 is CASSLGRPSGSNEQFF. Here the CDR3 DNA reads TGTGCTAGCAGCTTAGGGAGGCCTAGCGGGAGCAATGAGCAGTTCTTC.

The chain employs TRBV6-1 and TRBJ2-3, with 9 bases fitting TRBD1. Germline-derived CDR1 and CDR2 are MNHNS and SASEGT. The CDR3 has 18 residues. V shed 2 bases, J shed 0 bases, and the junction held 9 bases outside the gene matches. The CDR3 sequence is CASSESTGTGWSTDTQYF. As DNA, the CDR3 is TGTGCCAGCAGTGAATCGACCGGGACAGGGTGGAGCACAGATACGCAGTATTTT.

The chain joins TRBV28 to TRBJ1-2; D not certain. The CDR3 loop spans 12 amino acids. Germline CDR1 and CDR2: MDHEN and SYDVKM. V lost 10 bases and J lost 4, with 13 bases in between. The CDR3 DNA is TGTGCCATTATGGGCGCCGCCTATGGCTACACCTTC. Its protein product is CAIMGAAYGYTF.

J is TRBJ1-2 and V is TRBV6-6; TRBD1 aligns across 10 bases. The CDR3 consists of 13 residues. The trim removed 5 bases at V and 8 bases at J, leaving 5 bases unmatched. The germline V gene has CDR1 MNHNY and CDR2 SVGAGI (reference sequence). CDR3 coding DNA: TGTGCCAGCAGTCGGGACAGGGGATCAGGCTACACCTTC. This gives the protein CASSRDRGSGYTF.

The count of this clone is one. This chain links TRBV7-3 with TRBJ2-1; 11 nucleotides agree with TRBD2. The CDR3 consists of 15 residues. The germline V gene encodes CDR1 SGHTA and CDR2 FQGTGA. V shed 5 bases, J shed 6 bases, and the junction held 6 bases outside the gene matches. The CDR3 protein is CASSAGTSGFNEQFF. The CDR3 DNA reads as TGTGCCAGCAGCGCCGGGACTAGCGGATTCAATGAGCAGTTCTTC.

This chain joins TRBV10-2 and TRBJ1-6; D perhaps matches TRBD1 (6 bases). The CDR3 length is 15 residues. Between the trimmed V and J ends, which lost 4 bases and 7 bases, there was a span of 14 bases. The germline V gene encodes CDR1 WSHSY and CDR2 SAAADI. CDR3 coding DNA: TGCGCCAGCAGTGGTCCTAGGGGGTACAATTCACCCCTCCACTTT. It specifies CASSGPRGYNSPLHF.

The CDR3 spells CASSLDGNHEQYF. CDR3 bases: TGCGCCAGCAGCTTGGACGGGAACCACGAGCAGTACTTC. This chain joins TRBV5-1 and TRBJ2-7; the D gene is possibly TRBD2 (5 bases). V was trimmed by 0 bases and J by 5 bases, leaving 9 bases between them. The CDR3 extends over 13 amino acids. Germline V lookup: CDR1 SGHRS, CDR2 YFSETQ.

The gene calls are TRBV5-3 and TRBJ2-4; D unclear. TRBV5-3 is sorted into the ORF group, with uncertain function. Between the trimmed V and J ends, which lost 2 bases and 0 bases, there was a span of 6 bases. The CDR3 loop spans 14 amino acids. For the CDR3, the DNA is TGTGCCAGAAGCTTTAGCTTAGCCAAAAACATTCAGTACTTC. This encodes CARSFSLAKNIQYF.

On this clone itself: An end of the junction differs from the germline gene, which may be a read error. This chain connects TRBV19 to TRBJ2-2, with D possibly TRBD2 on 6 matching bases. The germline gives CDR1 LNHDA, CDR2 SQIVND (reference sequence). The CDR3 runs 16 residues. Here the CDR3 reads CASSIARGGNPGELFF. The CDR3 nucleotides read TGTGCCAGTAGTATAGCCCGTGGGGGGAACCCCGGGGAGCTGTTTTTT.

This sequence joins TRBV28 and TRBJ1-4; 8 nucleotides align to TRBD1. Unmatched junction bases numbered 2, after V lost 5 bases and J lost 0 bases. Germline V gene sequence: CDR1 MDHEN, CDR2 SYDVKM. The CDR3 has 15 amino acids. The CDR3 DNA reads as TGTGCCAGCAGTAAACAGGGGGCAACTAATGAAAAACTGTTTTTT. This encodes CASSKQGATNEKLFF.

J is TRBJ2-1 and V is TRBV5-1, with TRBD1 matching 8 bases. V was pared by 2 bases and J by 1 base, with 2 bases of the junction left unmatched. The CDR3 is 15 amino acids. The germline gives CDR1 SGHRS, CDR2 YFSETQ. CDR3: CASSFRTGSYNEQFF. CDR3 nucleotides: TGCGCCAGCAGCTTTCGGACAGGGTCCTACAATGAGCAGTTCTTC.

The V call is TRBV6-6, the J call TRBJ1-3; 8 nucleotides align to TRBD1. From germline, CDR1 is MNHNY and CDR2 SVGAGI (reference sequence). There are 16 residues in the CDR3. The trim removed 7 bases at V and 4 bases at J, leaving 12 bases unmatched. CDR3 in amino acids: CASTTPGQGIGNTIYF. The CDR3 bases are TGTGCCAGCACCACTCCAGGACAGGGAATCGGAAACACCATATATTTT.

The rearrangement joins TRBV5-1 to TRBJ2-2; 8 bases line up with TRBD1. The CDR3 length is 17 residues. Germline loops: CDR1 SGHRS, CDR2 YFSETQ. The V gene end was trimmed by 4 bases and the J gene end by 1 base; junction bases not matched to a gene: 9. This CDR3 is CASSGMGQVGNTGELFF. CDR3 DNA sequence: TGCGCCAGCAGCGGAATGGGACAGGTTGGGAACACCGGGGAGCTGTTTTTT.